This T cell receptor (beta chain) was obtained from a study of T cell responses to AZD1222 COVID-19 vaccine. General study findings and limits: CD4 TCRs covered the whole spike, strongest at regions 160-218 and 743-854. Reportedly, nearly half of unique spike TCRs recognized epitopes outside B.1.351/B.1.1.7 mutations.

Notes on this clone: Its target is unknown.

Sequencing was performed with immunoSEQ multiplex PCR; in TCRdb, only in-frame clones are kept and a portion is missing. Of some 170,000 clones listed, over 85% are singletons. CDR1 LGHDT and CDR2 YNNKEL come from the germline V gene (reference sequence). The CDR3 has 14 amino acids. V was shortened by 4 bases and J by 3 bases, with 12 bases between the two germline ends. The receptor's source is an adult in good health. The specimen comprised peripheral blood, sampled on day 0 of AZD1222 vaccination. The rearrangement links TRBV3-1 (or the pseudogene TRBV3-2) to TRBJ1-2; D possibly corresponds to TRBD1 (5 bases). The CDR3 reads CASSPGARDYGYTF. The CDR3 region has the DNA TGTGCCAGCAGCCCCGGGGCGAGGGACTATGGCTACACCTTC.